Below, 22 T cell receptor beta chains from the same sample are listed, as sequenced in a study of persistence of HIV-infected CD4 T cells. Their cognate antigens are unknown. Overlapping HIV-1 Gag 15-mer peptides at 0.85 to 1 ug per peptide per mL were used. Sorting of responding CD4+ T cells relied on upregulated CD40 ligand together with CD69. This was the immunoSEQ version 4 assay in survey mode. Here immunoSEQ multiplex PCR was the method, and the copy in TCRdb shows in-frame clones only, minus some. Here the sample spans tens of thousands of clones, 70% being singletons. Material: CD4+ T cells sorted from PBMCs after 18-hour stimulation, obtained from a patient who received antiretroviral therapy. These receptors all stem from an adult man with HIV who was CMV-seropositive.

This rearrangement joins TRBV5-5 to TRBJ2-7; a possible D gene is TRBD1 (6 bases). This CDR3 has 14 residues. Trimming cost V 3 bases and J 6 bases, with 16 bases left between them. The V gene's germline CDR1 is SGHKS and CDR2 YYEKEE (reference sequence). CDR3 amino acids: CASSSGRGWPEQYF. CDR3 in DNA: TGTGCCAGCAGCTCAGGCAGGGGCTGGCCCGAGCAGTACTTC.

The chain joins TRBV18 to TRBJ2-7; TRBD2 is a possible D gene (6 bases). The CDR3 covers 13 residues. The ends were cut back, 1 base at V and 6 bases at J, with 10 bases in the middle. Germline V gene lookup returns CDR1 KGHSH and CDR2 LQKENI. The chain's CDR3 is CASSPRGLGEQYF. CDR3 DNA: TGTGCCAGCTCACCACGGGGACTCGGCGAGCAGTACTTC.

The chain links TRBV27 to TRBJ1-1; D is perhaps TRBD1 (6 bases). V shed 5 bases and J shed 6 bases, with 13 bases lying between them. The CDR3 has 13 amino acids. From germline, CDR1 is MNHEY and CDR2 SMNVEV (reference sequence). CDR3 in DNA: TGTGCCAGCAGTCAAACAGGGCCCTCTGAAGCTTTCTTT. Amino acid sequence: CASSQTGPSEAFF.

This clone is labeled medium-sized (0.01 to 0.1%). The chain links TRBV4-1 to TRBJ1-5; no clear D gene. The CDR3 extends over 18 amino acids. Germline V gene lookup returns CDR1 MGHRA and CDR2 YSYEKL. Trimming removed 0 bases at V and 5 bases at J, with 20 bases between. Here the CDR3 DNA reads TGCGCCAGCAGCCAAGAAAGGGAGTGGGGAATTCCTGATCAGCCCCAGCATTTT. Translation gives CASSQEREWGIPDQPQHF.

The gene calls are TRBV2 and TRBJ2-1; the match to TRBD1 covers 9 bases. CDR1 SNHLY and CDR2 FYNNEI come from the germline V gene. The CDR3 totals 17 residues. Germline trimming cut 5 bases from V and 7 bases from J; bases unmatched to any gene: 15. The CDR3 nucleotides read TGTGCCAGCAGTACGCCCCTACAGGGGGCTAGGTATAATGAGCAGTTCTTC. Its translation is CASSTPLQGARYNEQFF.

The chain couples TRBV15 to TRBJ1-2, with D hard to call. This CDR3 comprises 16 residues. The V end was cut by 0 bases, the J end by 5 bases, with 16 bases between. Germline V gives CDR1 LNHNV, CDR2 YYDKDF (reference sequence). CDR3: CATSREGSLRNYGYTF. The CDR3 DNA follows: TGTGCCACCAGCAGAGAAGGGTCGCTGAGAAATTATGGCTACACCTTC.

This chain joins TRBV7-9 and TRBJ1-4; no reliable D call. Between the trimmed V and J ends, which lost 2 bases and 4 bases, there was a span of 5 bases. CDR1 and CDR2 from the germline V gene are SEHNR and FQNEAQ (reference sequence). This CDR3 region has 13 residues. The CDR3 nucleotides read TGTGCCAGCAGCTTAAACCTTAATGAAAAACTGTTTTTT. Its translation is CASSLNLNEKLFF.

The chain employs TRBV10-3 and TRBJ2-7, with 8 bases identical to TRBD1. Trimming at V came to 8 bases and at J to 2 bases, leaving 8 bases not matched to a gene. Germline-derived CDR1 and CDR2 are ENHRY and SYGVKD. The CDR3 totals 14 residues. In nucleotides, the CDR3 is TGTGCCATCCAAAGAGACAGGGGCCCCTACGAGCAGTACTTC. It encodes CAIQRDRGPYEQYF.

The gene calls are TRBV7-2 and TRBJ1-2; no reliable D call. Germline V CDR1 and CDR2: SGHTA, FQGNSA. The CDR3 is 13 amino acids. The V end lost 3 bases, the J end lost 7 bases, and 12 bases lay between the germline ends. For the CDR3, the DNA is TGTGCCAGCAGCTTCACTTTGGCTTCTGGCTACACCTTC. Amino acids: CASSFTLASGYTF.

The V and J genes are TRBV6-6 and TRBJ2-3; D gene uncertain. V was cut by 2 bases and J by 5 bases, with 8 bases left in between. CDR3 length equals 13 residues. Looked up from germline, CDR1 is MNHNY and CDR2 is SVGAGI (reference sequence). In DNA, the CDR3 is TGTGCCAGCAGTTACGGCAGATTAGATACGCAGTATTTT. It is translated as CASSYGRLDTQYF.

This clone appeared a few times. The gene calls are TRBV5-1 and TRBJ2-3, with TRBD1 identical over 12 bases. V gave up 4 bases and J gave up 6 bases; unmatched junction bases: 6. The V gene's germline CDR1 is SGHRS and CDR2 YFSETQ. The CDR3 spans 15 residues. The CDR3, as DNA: TGCGCCAGCAGCGCCGGGACAGGGGGCAGGGATACGCAGTATTTT. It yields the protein CASSAGTGGRDTQYF.

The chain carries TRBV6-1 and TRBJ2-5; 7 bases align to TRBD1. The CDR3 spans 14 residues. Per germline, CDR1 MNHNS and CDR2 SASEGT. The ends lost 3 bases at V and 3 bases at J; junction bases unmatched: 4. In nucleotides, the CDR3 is TGTGCCAGCAGTGACAACGACAGGGAAGAGACCCAGTACTTC. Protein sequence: CASSDNDREETQYF.

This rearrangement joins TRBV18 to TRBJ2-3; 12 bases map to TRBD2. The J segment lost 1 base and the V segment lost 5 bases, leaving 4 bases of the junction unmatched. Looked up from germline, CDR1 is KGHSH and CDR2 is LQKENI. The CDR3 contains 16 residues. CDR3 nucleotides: TGTGCCAGCTCAAAGACTAGCGGGGGCCGCACAGATACGCAGTATTTT. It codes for CASSKTSGGRTDTQYF. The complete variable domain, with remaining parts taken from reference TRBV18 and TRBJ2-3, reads NAGVMQNPRHLVRRRGQEARLRCSPMKGHSHVYWYRQLPEEGLKFMVYLQKENIIDESGMPKERFSAEFPKEGPSILRIQQVVRGDSAAYFCASSKTSGGRTDTQYFGPGTRLTVL.

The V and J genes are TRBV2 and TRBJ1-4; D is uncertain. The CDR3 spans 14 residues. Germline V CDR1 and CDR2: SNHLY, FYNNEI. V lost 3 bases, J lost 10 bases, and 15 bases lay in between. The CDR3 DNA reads TGTGCCAGCAGTGAGGATAGGCAGAAGGGAAAACTGTTTTTT. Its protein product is CASSEDRQKGKLFF.

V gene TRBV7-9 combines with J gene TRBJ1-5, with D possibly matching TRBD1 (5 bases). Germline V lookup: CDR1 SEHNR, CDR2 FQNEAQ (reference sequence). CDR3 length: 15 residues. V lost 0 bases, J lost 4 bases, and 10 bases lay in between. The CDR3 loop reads CASSLASGMNQPQHF. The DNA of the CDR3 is TGTGCCAGCAGCTTAGCCTCAGGGATGAATCAGCCCCAGCATTTT.

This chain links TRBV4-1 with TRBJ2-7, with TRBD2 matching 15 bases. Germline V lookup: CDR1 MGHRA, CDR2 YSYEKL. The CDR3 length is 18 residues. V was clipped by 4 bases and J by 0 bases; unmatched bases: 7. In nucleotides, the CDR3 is TGCGCCAGCAGCCCGGGACTAGCGGGGGGAACACTCTCCTACGAGCAGTACTTC. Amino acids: CASSPGLAGGTLSYEQYF.

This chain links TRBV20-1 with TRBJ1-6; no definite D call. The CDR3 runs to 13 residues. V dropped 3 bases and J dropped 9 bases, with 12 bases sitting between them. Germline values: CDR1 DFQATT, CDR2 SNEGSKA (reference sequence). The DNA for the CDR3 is TGCAGTGCTAGTCGGCGGCAGCCTTCACCCCTCCACTTT. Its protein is CSASRRQPSPLHF.

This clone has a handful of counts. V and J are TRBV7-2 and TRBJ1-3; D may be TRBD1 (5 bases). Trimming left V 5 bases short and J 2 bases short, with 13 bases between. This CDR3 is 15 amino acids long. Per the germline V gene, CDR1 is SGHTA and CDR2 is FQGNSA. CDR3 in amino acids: CASSTESGPGNTIYF. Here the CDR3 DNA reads TGTGCCAGCAGCACGGAATCGGGGCCTGGAAACACCATATATTTT.

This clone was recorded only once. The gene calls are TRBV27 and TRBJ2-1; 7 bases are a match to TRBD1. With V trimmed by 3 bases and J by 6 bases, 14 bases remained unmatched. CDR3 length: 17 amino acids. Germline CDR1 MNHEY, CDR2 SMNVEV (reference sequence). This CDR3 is CASSFRLDRVTSNEQFF. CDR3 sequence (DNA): TGTGCCAGCAGTTTCCGCCTCGACAGGGTAACGAGCAATGAGCAGTTCTTC.

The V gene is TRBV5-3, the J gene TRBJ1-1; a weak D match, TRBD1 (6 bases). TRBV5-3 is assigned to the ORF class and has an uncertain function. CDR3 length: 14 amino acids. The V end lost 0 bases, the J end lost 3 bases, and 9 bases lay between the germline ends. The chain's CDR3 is CARSLAGGDTEAFF. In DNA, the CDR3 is TGTGCCAGAAGCTTGGCGGGGGGCGACACTGAAGCTTTCTTT.

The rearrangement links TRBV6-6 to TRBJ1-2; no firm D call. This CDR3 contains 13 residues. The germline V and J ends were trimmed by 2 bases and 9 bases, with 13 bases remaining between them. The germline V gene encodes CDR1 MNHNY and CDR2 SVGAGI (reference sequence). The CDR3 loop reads CASSYDGIGRYTF. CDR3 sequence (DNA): TGTGCCAGCAGTTACGATGGGATTGGGCGCTACACCTTC.

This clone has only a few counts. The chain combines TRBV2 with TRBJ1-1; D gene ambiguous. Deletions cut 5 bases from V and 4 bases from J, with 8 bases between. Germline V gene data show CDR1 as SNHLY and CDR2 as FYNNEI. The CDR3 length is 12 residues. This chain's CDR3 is CASSIYVTEAFF. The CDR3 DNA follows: TGTGCCAGCAGTATTTATGTCACTGAAGCTTTCTTT.